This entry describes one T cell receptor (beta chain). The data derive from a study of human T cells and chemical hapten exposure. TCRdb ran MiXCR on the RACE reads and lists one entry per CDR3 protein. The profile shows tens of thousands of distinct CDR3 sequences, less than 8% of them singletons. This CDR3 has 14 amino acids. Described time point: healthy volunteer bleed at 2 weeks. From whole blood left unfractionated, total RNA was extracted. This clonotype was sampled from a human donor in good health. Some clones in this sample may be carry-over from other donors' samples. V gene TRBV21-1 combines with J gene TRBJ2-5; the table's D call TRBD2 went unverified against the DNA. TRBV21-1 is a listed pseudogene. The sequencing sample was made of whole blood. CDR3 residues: CASSKGGGQETQYF. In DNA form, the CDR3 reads TGTGCCAGCAGCAAAGGGGGAGGCCAAGAGACCCAGTACTTC.